These T cell receptor beta chains were read from a single sample in a study of T cell responses to AZD1222 COVID-19 vaccine. Generated by immunoSEQ multiplex PCR, the TCRdb table keeps only in-frame clones and is missing some. The data show tens of thousands of clones, approximately 87% seen once. Sequencing used peripheral blood, obtained on day 0 of AZD1222 vaccination. Receptors were obtained from an adult in good health. Each CDR3 is given with its conserved first and last residue. Fields, in order: clone size, J gene, D gene, V gene, CDR3 protein, CDR3 DNA. A D gene is named only where the DNA matches it firmly. Where a row states a size, it is once, few, many or the class of an expanded clone; other rows omit it.

NA | TRBJ2-1 | TRBD1 | TRBV18 | CASSQLTGTGGKNEQFF | TGTGCCAGCTCACAATTGACCGGGACAGGGGGCAAGAATGAGCAGTTCTTC
NA | TRBJ1-4 | NA | TRBV29-1 | CSVAGAATNEKLFF | TGCAGCGTTGCGGGGGCCGCAACTAATGAAAAACTGTTTTTT
NA | TRBJ2-7 | TRBD2 | TRBV18 | CASSPPVDGGSYEQYF | TGTGCCAGCTCACCACCGGTGGACGGCGGGAGCTACGAGCAGTACTTC
NA | TRBJ2-3 | TRBD2 | TRBV27 | CASSFLAGGTDTQYF | TGTGCCAGCAGTTTTCTAGCGGGGGGGACAGATACGCAGTATTTT
once | TRBJ1-2 | NA | TRBV6-2/TRBV6-3 | CASSYKGASNYGYTF | TGTGCCAGCAGTTACAAAGGGGCTTCTAACTATGGCTACACCTTC
few | TRBJ1-6 | NA | TRBV3-1/TRBV3-2 | CASSQDWGRTTVSPLHF | TGTGCCAGCAGCCAAGATTGGGGAAGAACTACTGTTTCACCCCTCCACTTT
NA | TRBJ2-7 | NA | TRBV3-1/TRBV3-2 | CASSQGPVSSYEQYF | TGTGCCAGCAGCCAAGGCCCGGTAAGCTCCTACGAGCAGTACTTC
NA | TRBJ1-1 | TRBD1 | TRBV6-5 | CASSMDRVNTEAFF | TGTGCCAGCAGCATGGACAGGGTAAACACTGAAGCTTTCTTT
NA | TRBJ1-2 | NA | TRBV6-5 | CASSYSPGDYTF | TGTGCCAGCAGTTACTCTCCAGGGGACTACACCTTC
NA | TRBJ1-5 | NA | TRBV29-1 | CSVRIGGGTNQPQHF | TGCAGCGTCCGAATCGGGGGGGGCACAAATCAGCCCCAGCATTTT
NA | TRBJ2-2 | TRBD2 | TRBV4-2 | CASSLGTSGVNTGELFF | TGTGCCAGCAGCCTTGGGACTAGCGGGGTGAACACCGGGGAGCTGTTTTTT